This note documents a single TCR beta chain sequence. Original data processing: Reference gene primer amplification in the assay estimated nucleated cell counts. The table came from immunoSEQ multiplex PCR; TCRdb's copy has only in-frame clones and leaves some out. V, J and clone size are taken as reported in that table, and D and trimming were inferred from the DNA itself. The sample shows roughly 120,000 clones, approximately 81% of them seen only once. The data originate from a study of blood T cell repertoires in COVID-19. Whole-study context: COVID-19 samples from acute and convalescent phases originated in the United States, Italy and Spain. From T cells, B-cell-depleted T cells, or PBMCs came the material, which was cDNA or gDNA.

Seattle patients were enrolled during active infection and followed longitudinally. The CDR3 is 14 amino acids. In germline, CDR1 is SGHRS, CDR2 YFSETQ. V lost 4 bases to trimming and J lost 2 bases; unmatched junction nucleotides: 4. The receptor was isolated from a man older than 75 with COVID-19, enrolled during active disease. The sample comprised peripheral blood. This sequence joins TRBV5-1 and TRBJ2-3, with 7 bases matching TRBD2. The CDR3, as DNA: TGCGCCAGCAGCACCGGACTAGACACAGATACGCAGTATTTT. Residues: CASSTGLDTDTQYF.